The TCR beta chain under discussion was sequenced for a study of T cell responses to AZD1222 COVID-19 vaccine. TCRdb's table, derived via immunoSEQ multiplex PCR, lists solely in-frame clones and lacks some. The sample consists of over 130,000 clones, less than 95% of them appearing once. Study-level findings and limits: Within unmutated variant regions lay the reported targets of nearly half of spike-specific TCRs. Across spike, vaccine-associated CD4 TCRs were found, dominant at 160-218 and 743-854. Possibly, clonal diversity was underestimated; donors were largely white British and included more females.

This clone is a singleton in its sample. Its cognate antigen is unknown. This TCR was sampled from an adult who received the MenACWY meningococcal vaccine as a control. The specimen comprised peripheral blood, sampled 28 days after the second dose of the MenACWY control vaccine.

The CDR3, as DNA: TGTGCCAGTTCTAGACAGGGAGGTGGCACCGGGGAGCTGTTTTTT. Protein: CASSRQGGGTGELFF. The genes are TRBV19 and TRBJ2-2, with a tentative D call TRBD1 (7 bases). V lost 8 bases, J lost 4 bases, and 17 bases lay in between. Germline assignment: CDR1 LNHDA and CDR2 SQIVND (reference sequence). The CDR3 loop spans 15 amino acids.